Sequencing of this TCR beta chain was carried out in a study of T cells in Graves' hyperthyroidism and ophthalmopathy. RNA transcripts provided the source from which TCR beta CDR3 regions were amplified. The study used the HTBI primer set for a first-round RT-PCR of the TCR CDR3. TCRdb reprocessed the multiplex PCR reads via MiXCR and lists one record per CDR3 protein. The table has hundreds of thousands of distinct CDR3 sequences, over 12% seen once. The CDR3 loop spans 11 amino acids. Trimming took off 3 bases at V and 8 bases at J, with 6 bases between the two ends. Germline CDR1 reads PRHDT; CDR2 reads FYEKMQ (reference sequence). Each 10 ml fresh peripheral blood draw supplied the PBMCs. This clonotype was seen more than once but under ten times.

The receptor comes from a man aged 18-30 years with Graves' ophthalmopathy. Input material: blood. The chain carries TRBV13 and TRBJ2-3; unclear D gene. CDR3 DNA: TGTGCCAGCAGCTTCGAGACTACGCAGTATTTT. It yields the protein CASSFETTQYF.